What follows describes a single T cell receptor beta chain. The target antigen is unknown. The entry originates in a study of blood T cells in healthy people across ages. General observations from the study: PBMCs left unsorted prevented a conclusive naive versus antigen-experienced comparison.

Germline lookup yields CDR1 SQVTM and CDR2 ANQGSEA. This CDR3 comprises 14 residues. A sample-barcoded 5' primer and a J-beta primer mix were used in a second PCR of roughly 6 to 11 cycles. TCRdb itself ran the 5' RACE reads through MiXCR, one entry per CDR3 protein. The sample shows about a million distinct CDR3 sequences, 45% to 50% of them seen only once. Sequencing was performed on blood. The rearrangement links TRBV29-1 to TRBJ2-3, with 8 bases aligning to TRBD2. The clonotype originates from a man aged 25 to 45 in good health. The CDR3 DNA sequence: TGCCGCGGGGGGAGGGGGTTTGGACCCTATACGCAGTATTTT. Translating gives CRGGRGFGPYTQYF.